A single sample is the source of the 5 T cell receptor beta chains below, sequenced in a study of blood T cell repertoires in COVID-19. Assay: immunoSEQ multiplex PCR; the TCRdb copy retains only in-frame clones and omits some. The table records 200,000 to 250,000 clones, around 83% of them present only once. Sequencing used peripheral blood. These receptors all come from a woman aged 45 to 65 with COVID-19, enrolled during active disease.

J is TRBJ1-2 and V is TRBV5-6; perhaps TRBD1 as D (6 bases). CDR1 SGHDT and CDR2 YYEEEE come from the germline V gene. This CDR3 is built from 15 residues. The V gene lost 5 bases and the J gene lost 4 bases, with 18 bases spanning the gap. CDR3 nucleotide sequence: TGTGCCAGCAGTCTAGGGCAGGGGAGAGGCTATGGCTACACCTTC. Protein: CASSLGQGRGYGYTF.

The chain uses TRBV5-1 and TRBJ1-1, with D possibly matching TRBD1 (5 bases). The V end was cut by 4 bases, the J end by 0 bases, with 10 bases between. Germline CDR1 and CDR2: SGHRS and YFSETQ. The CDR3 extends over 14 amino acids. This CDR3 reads CASSLGLMNTEAFF. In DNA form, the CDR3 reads TGCGCCAGCAGCCTGGGACTGATGAACACTGAAGCTTTCTTT.

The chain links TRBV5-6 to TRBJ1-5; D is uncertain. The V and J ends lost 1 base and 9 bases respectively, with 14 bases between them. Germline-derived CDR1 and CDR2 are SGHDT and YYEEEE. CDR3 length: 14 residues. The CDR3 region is CASSLQGGVRPQHF. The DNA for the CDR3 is TGTGCCAGCAGCTTGCAAGGCGGCGTAAGGCCCCAGCATTTT.

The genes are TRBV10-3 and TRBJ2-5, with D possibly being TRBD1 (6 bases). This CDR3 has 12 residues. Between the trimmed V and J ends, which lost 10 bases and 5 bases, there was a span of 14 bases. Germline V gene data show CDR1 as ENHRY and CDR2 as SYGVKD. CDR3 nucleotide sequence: TGTGCCACCTCCACAGGGTCGGAGACCCAGTACTTC. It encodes CATSTGSETQYF.

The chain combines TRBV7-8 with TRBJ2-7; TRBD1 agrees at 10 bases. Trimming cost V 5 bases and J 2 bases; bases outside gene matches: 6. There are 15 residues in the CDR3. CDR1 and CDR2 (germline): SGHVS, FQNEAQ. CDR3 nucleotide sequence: TGTGCCAGCAGCCCCGGGACAGGGGTTCCCTACGAGCAGTACGTC. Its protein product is CASSPGTGVPYEQYV.